One and the same sample provided the 30 T cell receptor beta chains below, sequenced in a study of T cells in tuberculosis. TCRdb's table, derived via immunoSEQ multiplex PCR, lists solely in-frame clones and lacks some. This table holds about 20,000 clones, 75% to 90% found once. The sample consisted of PBMCs. Receptors were obtained from a donor aged 10-35 years with latent tuberculosis or without tuberculosis infection.

This sequence joins TRBV10-3 and TRBJ2-7, with TRBD2 matching 10 bases. Germline values: CDR1 ENHRY, CDR2 SYGVKD. The junction had 3 bases not matched to a gene; V was cut back by 1 base and J by 3 bases. The CDR3 extends over 15 amino acids. CDR3 nucleotide sequence: TGTGCCATCAGTGAGTATGCTAGCGGGGGCTACGAGCAGTACTTC. It codes for CAISEYASGGYEQYF.

The chain uses TRBV20-1 and TRBJ1-1, with TRBD1 identical over 7 bases. Germline CDR1 reads DFQATT; CDR2 reads SNEGSKA (reference sequence). Trimming took 6 bases from V and 8 from J; bases not matched to a gene: 3. This CDR3 has 10 amino acids. The CDR3 DNA reads TGCAGTGCGGGGACAGTCGAAGCTTTCTTT. The encoded protein is CSAGTVEAFF.

This chain joins TRBV19 and TRBJ1-1, with 9 bases aligning to TRBD1. Germline lookup yields CDR1 LNHDA and CDR2 SQIVND (reference sequence). This CDR3 has 13 amino acids. Losses at the gene ends were 1 base for V and 6 bases for J; bases not matched to a gene: 0. CDR3 sequence: CASSIGQGAEAFF. CDR3 DNA sequence: TGTGCCAGTAGTATAGGACAGGGGGCTGAAGCTTTCTTT.

The gene calls are TRBV6-1 and TRBJ1-1; maybe TRBD1 (6 bases). This CDR3 contains 14 residues. Germline CDR1 reads MNHNS; CDR2 reads SASEGT. V was shortened by 0 bases and J by 4 bases, with 9 bases between the two germline ends. This chain's CDR3 is CASSEARGGTEAFF. In DNA form, the CDR3 reads TGTGCCAGCAGTGAAGCGCGAGGGGGCACTGAAGCTTTCTTT.

This clone was observed once. The V call is TRBV5-1, the J call TRBJ1-4; 7 bases line up with TRBD1. The V and J ends lost 5 bases and 0 bases, in that order; junction bases with no gene match: 1. The length of the CDR3 is 14 residues. CDR1 and CDR2 from the germline V gene are SGHRS and YFSETQ. The CDR3, as DNA: TGCGCCAGCAGTGGGACAGCAACTAATGAAAAACTGTTTTTT. It is translated as CASSGTATNEKLFF.

The chain uses TRBV5-1 and TRBJ1-1; 9 nucleotides line up with TRBD1. CDR1 and CDR2 from the germline V gene are SGHRS and YFSETQ. This CDR3 contains 14 residues. J gave up 4 bases and V 5 bases, and 6 bases lay outside the gene matches. CDR3 in DNA: TGCGCCAGCAGTTCTCAGACAGGGGGCACTGAAGCTTTCTTT. This gives the protein CASSSQTGGTEAFF.

The chain links TRBV6-1 to TRBJ2-1; 12 nucleotides line up with TRBD2. The CDR3 extends over 15 amino acids. V lost 7 bases and J lost 4; bases outside the gene matches: 5. From germline, CDR1 is MNHNS and CDR2 SASEGT. CDR3 in amino acids: CASILGLAGYNEQFF. In nucleotides, the CDR3 is TGTGCCAGCATTCTAGGACTAGCGGGGTACAATGAGCAGTTCTTC.

V and J are TRBV5-6 and TRBJ2-7; D is possibly TRBD1 (6 bases). CDR3 length: 13 residues. The V end lost 10 bases, the J end lost 3 bases, and 17 bases lay between the germline ends. Per the germline V gene, CDR1 is SGHDT and CDR2 is YYEEEE. As DNA, the CDR3 is TGTGCCTCCTCCCCGGGACAAAACTACGAGCAGTACTTC. Amino acid sequence: CASSPGQNYEQYF.

The J gene is TRBJ2-5, the V gene TRBV7-8, with TRBD1 matching over 7 bases. Germline assignment: CDR1 SGHVS and CDR2 FQNEAQ. Trimming removed 1 base from V and 4 bases from J; junction bases left unmatched: 6. This CDR3 comprises 15 residues. As DNA, the CDR3 is TGTGCCAGCAGCTTAGAAGCAAACAGGGGAGAGACCCAGTACTTC. Translation: CASSLEANRGETQYF.

The rearrangement uses TRBV2 and TRBJ1-2, with a possible D match to TRBD1 (6 bases). The germline gives CDR1 SNHLY, CDR2 FYNNEI. Deletions cut 6 bases from V and 5 bases from J, with 13 bases between. The CDR3 consists of 13 residues. The CDR3 bases are TGTGCCAGCAGCGGACAGACCTTTTATGGCTACACCTTC. Its protein is CASSGQTFYGYTF.

The chain carries TRBV7-2 and TRBJ2-3; D uncertain. The germline V gene encodes CDR1 SGHTA and CDR2 FQGNSA. The V end was cut by 5 bases, the J end by 3 bases, with 9 bases between. The CDR3 sequence is 13 residues long. This chain's CDR3 is CASSPGLTDTQYF. The DNA of the CDR3 is TGTGCCAGCAGCCCCGGTTTGACAGATACGCAGTATTTT.

V gene TRBV11-2 combines with J gene TRBJ1-4; unclear D gene. Deletions cut 1 base from V and 2 bases from J, with 5 bases between. The germline V gene encodes CDR1 SGHAT and CDR2 FQNNGV. The CDR3 has 14 residues. The CDR3 reads CASSLALTNEKLFF. The CDR3 coding sequence is TGTGCCAGCAGCTTAGCGTTGACTAATGAAAAACTGTTTTTT.

This chain joins TRBV6-5 and TRBJ1-1; perhaps TRBD1 as D (6 bases). CDR1 and CDR2 (germline): MNHEY, SVGAGI. CDR3 size: 13 residues. The V end lost 4 bases, the J end lost 4 bases, and 10 bases lay between the germline ends. The CDR3 here is CASSWGRATEAFF. In DNA, the CDR3 is TGTGCCAGCAGTTGGGGGCGAGCCACTGAAGCTTTCTTT.

The V and J genes are TRBV7-8 and TRBJ2-2, with D perhaps matching TRBD1 (6 bases). V lost 4 bases, J lost 6 bases, and 9 bases lay in between. The CDR3 has 13 amino acids. CDR1 is SGHVS, CDR2 FQNEAQ, per germline. The CDR3 loop reads CASSSGVAGELFF. DNA for the CDR3: TGTGCCAGCAGCTCAGGGGTCGCCGGGGAGCTGTTTTTT.

This clone appeared a few times. CDR3 region: CAGKQDSFLHEQYF. The CDR3 coding sequence is TGTGCCGGCAAGCAAGACTCCTTCCTGCACGAGCAGTACTTC. The rearrangement joins TRBV2 to TRBJ2-7; D gene ambiguous. The germline V gene encodes CDR1 SNHLY and CDR2 FYNNEI. Trimming cost V 11 bases and J 5 bases, with 22 bases left between them. The CDR3 spans 14 residues.

This rearrangement joins TRBV19 to TRBJ1-4; TRBD1 might be the D (5 bases). Trimming stripped 1 base from V and 5 bases from J, with 11 bases between. Germline CDR1 is LNHDA and CDR2 is SQIVND (reference sequence). There are 15 residues in the CDR3. The DNA for the CDR3 is TGTGCCAGTAGTATAGTTGGGGCCCTAAATGAAAAACTGTTTTTT. It specifies CASSIVGALNEKLFF.

V is TRBV18 and J is TRBJ2-7, with TRBD1 matching 11 bases. The CDR3 length is 14 residues. Germline CDR1 reads KGHSH; CDR2 reads LQKENI. Germline trimming cut 4 bases from V and 4 bases from J; bases unmatched to any gene: 3. This chain's CDR3 is CASSLGQGGYEQYF. The CDR3 nucleotides read TGTGCCAGCTCACTGGGACAGGGGGGGTACGAGCAGTACTTC.

The rearrangement links TRBV30 to TRBJ1-6; 9 bases match TRBD1. Germline values: CDR1 GTSNPN, CDR2 SVGIG (reference sequence). V dropped 7 bases and J dropped 0; count of bases not matched to a gene: 13. CDR3 size: 18 residues. In nucleotides, the CDR3 is TGTGCCTTGGTGGGACCGGGACAGGGTGGCTCCTATAATTCACCCCTCCACTTT. Its protein product is CALVGPGQGGSYNSPLHF.

The chain couples TRBV2 to TRBJ1-1, with a possible D match to TRBD1 (5 bases). V lost 11 bases to trimming and J lost 0 bases, with 13 bases between them. Germline V gene lookup returns CDR1 SNHLY and CDR2 FYNNEI. The CDR3 spans 13 residues. The DNA of the CDR3 is TGTGCCGGGGGGACTGATATGAACACTGAAGCTTTCTTT. Its protein product is CAGGTDMNTEAFF.

The gene calls are TRBV2 and TRBJ2-5, with 11 bases lining up with TRBD1. Germline loops: CDR1 SNHLY, CDR2 FYNNEI. The V segment lost 6 bases and the J segment 3 bases; nucleotides outside the gene matches: 0. This CDR3 spans 13 amino acids. The CDR3, as DNA: TGTGCCAGCAGGGGACAGGGGGAAGAGACCCAGTACTTC. The encoded protein is CASRGQGEETQYF.

The CDR3 nucleotides are TGTGCCTGGAGTGTAGGAGGAGAGCAGTACTTC. Amino acids: CAWSVGGEQYF. V usage is TRBV30 and J usage is TRBJ2-7; perhaps TRBD2 as D (5 bases). V shed 0 bases and J shed 7 bases, with 7 bases lying between them. The length of the CDR3 is 11 residues. CDR1 and CDR2 (germline): GTSNPN, SVGIG (reference sequence).

This chain links TRBV10-3 with TRBJ1-2; D may be TRBD1 (6 bases). This CDR3 contains 13 residues. In germline, CDR1 is ENHRY, CDR2 SYGVKD. V lost 3 bases to trimming and J lost 4 bases, with 9 bases between them. CDR3 bases: TGTGCCATCAGTGATTCGGACAGCTATGGCTACACCTTC. Translating it yields CAISDSDSYGYTF.

This clone has just one count. The CDR3 reads CASSPSSRDSPLHF. The DNA for the CDR3 is TGTGCCAGCTCACCCTCCTCCCGCGATTCACCCCTCCACTTT. The rearrangement uses TRBV18 and TRBJ1-6; D is unresolved. The CDR3 length is 14 residues. V was clipped by 3 bases and J by 8 bases, with 11 bases between them. The germline CDR1 and CDR2 sequences are KGHSH and LQKENI.

The J gene is TRBJ1-2, the V gene TRBV7-6, with D perhaps matching TRBD1 (6 bases). Trimming removed 5 bases from V and 4 bases from J, with 17 bases in between. Germline-derived CDR1 and CDR2 are SGHVS and FNYEAQ. The CDR3 consists of 15 residues. The DNA for the CDR3 is TGTGCCAGCAGCGGGGAGGGGGAACCAGTCTATGGCTACACCTTC. The encoded protein is CASSGEGEPVYGYTF.

J is TRBJ2-5 and V is TRBV5-1; 7 positions match TRBD2. This CDR3 region has 14 residues. Unmatched junction bases numbered 4, after V lost 0 bases and J lost 5 bases. The germline gives CDR1 SGHRS, CDR2 YFSETQ. This CDR3 is CASSLAKGGETQYF. The CDR3 DNA reads as TGCGCCAGCAGCTTGGCCAAGGGAGGGGAGACCCAGTACTTC.

The V gene is TRBV7-2, the J gene TRBJ1-6, with D perhaps matching TRBD1 (6 bases). The CDR3 length is 13 residues. Trimming removed 5 bases at V and 7 bases at J, with 9 bases between. Germline-derived CDR1 and CDR2 are SGHTA and FQGNSA. CDR3 loop: CASSLDRNSPLHF. CDR3 bases: TGTGCCAGCAGCCTTGACAGGAATTCACCCCTCCACTTT.

The chain couples TRBV25-1 to TRBJ1-1; D is uncertain. The germline CDR1 and CDR2 sequences are MGHDK and SYGVNS. Trimming pared 6 bases from V and 11 bases from J, leaving 13 bases between. CDR3 size: 11 residues. DNA for the CDR3: TGTGCCAGCAGCTTCTCATGGCGGGCTTTCTTT. This codes for CASSFSWRAFF.

The chain couples TRBV4-3 to TRBJ2-3, with D perhaps TRBD1 (6 bases). Germline CDR1 and CDR2: LGHNA and YSLEER. Trimming pared 4 bases from V and 2 bases from J, leaving 31 bases between. The CDR3 consists of 21 residues. This chain's CDR3 is CASSPAVRGTTKPPHTDTQYF. CDR3 DNA sequence: TGCGCCAGCAGCCCGGCTGTCCGTGGGACAACAAAGCCCCCACACACAGATACGCAGTATTTT.

This clone was seen a handful of times. V usage is TRBV6-1 and J usage is TRBJ2-5; the match to TRBD1 covers 8 bases. Germline CDR1 is MNHNS and CDR2 is SASEGT. V lost 9 bases to trimming and J lost 2 bases; unmatched junction nucleotides: 5. There are 13 residues in the CDR3. The CDR3 spells CARARDRQETQYF. CDR3 nucleotide sequence: TGTGCCAGAGCCCGGGACAGGCAAGAGACCCAGTACTTC.

V is TRBV6-5 and J is TRBJ2-3; no reliable D call. The CDR3 totals 16 residues. With 0 bases removed from V and 2 bases from J, the gap between germline ends came to 12 bases. The germline V gene has CDR1 MNHEY and CDR2 SVGAGI. CDR3 region: CASSYSIRSVTDTQYF. The CDR3 DNA sequence: TGTGCCAGCAGTTACTCGATCCGAAGCGTCACAGATACGCAGTATTTT.